This record covers a single T cell receptor beta chain. Its target is not known. This record belongs to a study of shared clonotypes between healthy human individuals. The repertoire was sequenced with immunoSEQ multiplex PCR; TCRdb's copy has only in-frame clones and lacks some. The sample consists of 1.6 million or so clones, approximately 98.5% of them appearing once. The study, taken as a whole, reports: Few donors restricted represented genetic and exposure-history diversity. Clonotypes not shared had lower generation probabilities than those common to all four donors. Among the subsets, naive ones generally showed larger estimated richness than memory ones. Rarefaction showed sorted-subset sequencing was incomplete despite large depth.

The CDR3 is 15 amino acids. Trimming removed 7 bases from V and 9 bases from J; junction bases left unmatched: 12. Germline CDR1 reads WSHSY; CDR2 reads SAAADI. The sequence derives from a man aged 25-45 years in good health. Sequences were obtained from naive CD4+ T cells sorted from blood. Noted subset: CD45RA+ positively selected. The chain employs TRBV10-2 and TRBJ2-1; TRBD2 matches 10 bases. The CDR3 DNA sequence: TGCGCCAGCAATCCCCCTAGCGGGAGTGAGGCTGAGCAGTTCTTC. This codes for CASNPPSGSEAEQFF.